Described below is a single T cell receptor (beta chain) sequence and its context. This clonotype has at least ten counts. Its antigen target is currently unknown. Base qualities are not recorded, but no much larger clone differs from it by a single base. Taken from cysteine to phenylalanine, the CDR3 has 16 residues. The sequence is cut down to CDR3 DNA, 48 bases in frame from base 1. CDR1 is given as MNHEY and CDR2 as SMNVEV, both from the germline V gene (reference sequence). Compared with germline, V lacks 6 bases and J lacks 7 bases; bases without a gene match: 8. The data were taken from a study of T cells in Graves' hyperthyroidism and ophthalmopathy (dated by TCRdb to about 2019). Describing the broader study: Peripheral blood samples were taken at the time of initial diagnosis, prior to any treatment. TCR V-J signatures able to tell the groups apart were searched for in a discovery cohort of approximately 95 patients, of whom around 43 had Graves' ophthalmopathy and some 60 had stable Graves' hyperthyroidism. Whether ophthalmopathy could be predicted prospectively was tested in an independent validation cohort made up of some 20 hyperthyroidism patients plus 17 patients who later progressed to ophthalmopathy. The approximately 100 discovery patients were randomly split 7:3 into training and test sets. In addition, the study compared T-cell repertoires in thyroid tissue and in blood from about 6 Graves' hyperthyroidism patients. After sampling, hyperthyroidism patients received methimazole starting at 30 mg daily, and ophthalmopathy patients received high-dose intravenous methylprednisolone. TCR Vbeta CDR3 sequencing of 140 or so peripheral blood samples (around 45 ophthalmopathy, about 80 hyperthyroidism and about 17 progressor patients) is reported in the paper. Broad study findings and their caveats: No statistical method was used to fix the sample size in advance, and group allocation was not hidden from the investigators. Most expanded thyroid clonotypes (frequency above 0.001) were also detected in blood, suggesting blood repertoires may reflect thyroid immune responses. In validation, the model predicted progression to ophthalmopathy a median of 6.5 months before onset, with approximately 68% sensitivity and roughly 77% specificity. A 13 V-J signature model separated ophthalmopathy from stable hyperthyroidism, with around 91% sensitivity and roughly 81% specificity in cross-validation and 80%/75% in testing.

A patient counted as having stable Graves' hyperthyroidism if no progression to ophthalmopathy occurred over 18 months of follow-up. Hyperthyroidism patients were newly diagnosed, had a disease duration of under 2 months, and were aged 18 to 65 years. Exclusion was applied to patients with uncontrolled infections, other autoimmune diseases, pregnancy or lactation. Diagnoses relied on clinical symptoms, serum thyroxine and TRAb, thyroid ultrasound and orbital computed tomography. PBMCs were separated from over 9 ml of fresh peripheral blood using Ficoll-Paque density gradient centrifugation. Trizol reagent was used to extract total RNA, and RNA quality was then checked on an Agilent 2100 Bioanalyzer. The TCR beta CDR3 regions were amplified from the RNA transcripts. For the first round of RT-PCR on the TCR CDR3, the HTBI primer set was used together with the Qiagen OneStep RT-PCR kit. A second multiplex PCR round built the libraries, followed by size selection and purification. The libraries were sequenced on an Illumina HiSeq2000 using paired-end 100 bp reads. The authors' pipeline ran thus. Raw data were processed with SOAPnuke, discarding reads with adapters, uncalled bases, mean Phred below 15, or no exact constant-primer or identifier match. COPE v1.2.5 was used to merge high-quality paired reads, and clonotypes were defined as unique nucleotide sequences. MiTCR v1.1 was used to align clonotypes to the IMGT TRBV, TRBD and TRBJ reference segments. Only V-J combinations with frequency above 0.0001, covering 98% to 99.2% of repertoires, were analysed. The TCS score was defined as the ratio of F50 (clonal expansion) to E x V (chaos), calculated using BLOSUM62-based TCRdist between CDR3 peptides within each V-J. Welch's t-statistics and random forest reduced around 520 V-J features to 10 to 15, which were used in a naive Bayes classifier (R e1071). TCRdb reprocessing: public reads trimmed at Q25 with fastp, clones called with MiXCR, in-frame beta chains kept. One record per CDR3 amino acid sequence lists the most common genes and DNA. The V and J calls come from TCRdb's annotation, not from the publication. In this sample the table shows 550,000 to 800,000 distinct CDR3 sequences, about 18% of which occur a single time. The top ten hold roughly a sixth of the sample.

The specimen sequenced was blood. The sequence links TRBV27 to TRBJ2-1; 14 bases in the middle match TRBD2. This receptor was obtained from a man aged 45 to 65 with Graves' hyperthyroidism. The CDR3 in this case is CASSRIGTSGSNEQFF. In nucleotide form, the sequence is TGTGCCAGCAGCCGAATCGGGACTAGCGGGAGTAATGAGCAGTTCTTC.